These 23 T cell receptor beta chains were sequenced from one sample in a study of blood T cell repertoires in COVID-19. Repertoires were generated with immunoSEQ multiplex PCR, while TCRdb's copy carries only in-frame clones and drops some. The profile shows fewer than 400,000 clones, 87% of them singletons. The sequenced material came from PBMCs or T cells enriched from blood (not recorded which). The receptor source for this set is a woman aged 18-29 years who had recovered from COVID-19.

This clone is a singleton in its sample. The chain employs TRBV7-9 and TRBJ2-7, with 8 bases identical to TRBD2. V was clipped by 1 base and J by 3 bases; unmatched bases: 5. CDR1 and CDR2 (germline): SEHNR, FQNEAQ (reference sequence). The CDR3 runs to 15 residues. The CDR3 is CASSLVLAGRYEQYF. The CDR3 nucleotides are TGTGCCAGCAGCTTAGTGCTAGCGGGCCGCTACGAGCAGTACTTC. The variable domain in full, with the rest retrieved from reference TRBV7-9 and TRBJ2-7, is DTGVSQNPRHKITKRGQNVTFRCDPISEHNRLYWYRQTLGQGPEFLTYFQNEAQLEKSRLLSDRFSAERPKGSFSTLEIQRTEQGDSAMYLCASSLVLAGRYEQYFGPGTRLTVT.

The CDR3 loop reads CASSLDPGEGTEAFF. The CDR3 coding sequence is TGTGCCAGCAGCTTGGACCCAGGGGAAGGGACTGAAGCTTTCTTT. The chain employs TRBV5-5 and TRBJ1-1, with D perhaps matching TRBD1 (6 bases). Trimming took off 0 bases at V and 5 bases at J, with 14 bases between the two ends. The V gene's germline CDR1 is SGHKS and CDR2 YYEKEE (reference sequence). The CDR3 is made up of 15 amino acids.

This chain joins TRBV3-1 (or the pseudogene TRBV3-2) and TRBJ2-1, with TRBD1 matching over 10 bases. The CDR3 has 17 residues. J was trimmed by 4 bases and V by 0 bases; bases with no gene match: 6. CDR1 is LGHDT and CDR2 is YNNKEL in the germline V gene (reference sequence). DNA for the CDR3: TGTGCCAGCAGCCAAGATTCGTGGGACAGGGGTTACAATGAGCAGTTCTTC. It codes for CASSQDSWDRGYNEQFF.

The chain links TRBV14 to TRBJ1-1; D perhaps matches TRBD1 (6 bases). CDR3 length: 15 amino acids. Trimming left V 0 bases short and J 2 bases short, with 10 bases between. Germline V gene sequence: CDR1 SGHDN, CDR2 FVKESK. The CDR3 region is CASSQDLGQNTEAFF. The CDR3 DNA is TGTGCCAGCAGCCAAGATCTGGGACAAAACACTGAAGCTTTCTTT.

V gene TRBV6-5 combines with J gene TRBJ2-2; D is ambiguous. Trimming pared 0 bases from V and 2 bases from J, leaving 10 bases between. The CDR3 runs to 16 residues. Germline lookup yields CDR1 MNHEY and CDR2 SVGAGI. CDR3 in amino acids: CASSYSSRLNTGELFF. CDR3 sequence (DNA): TGTGCCAGCAGTTACTCGTCCAGGCTCAACACCGGGGAGCTGTTTTTT.

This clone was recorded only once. The CDR3 sequence is CASSWGQTTEAFF. Here the CDR3 DNA reads TGTGCCAGCAGCTGGGGACAGACCACTGAAGCTTTCTTT. The J gene is TRBJ1-1, the V gene TRBV12-3 or TRBV12-4; 7 bases are shared with TRBD1. This CDR3 spans 13 amino acids. Trimming at V came to 6 bases and at J to 4 bases, leaving 5 bases not matched to a gene.

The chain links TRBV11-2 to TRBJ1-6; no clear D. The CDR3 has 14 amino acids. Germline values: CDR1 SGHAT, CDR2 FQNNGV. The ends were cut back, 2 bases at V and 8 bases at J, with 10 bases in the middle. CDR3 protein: CASSLNKDYSPLHF. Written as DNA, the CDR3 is TGTGCCAGCAGCTTAAACAAAGACTATTCACCCCTCCACTTT.

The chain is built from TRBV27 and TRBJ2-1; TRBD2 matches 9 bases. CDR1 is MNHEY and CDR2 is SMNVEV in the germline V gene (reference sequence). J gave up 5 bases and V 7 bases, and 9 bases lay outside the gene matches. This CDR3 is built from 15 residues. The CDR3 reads CASNWGGGAHNEQFF. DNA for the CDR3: TGTGCCAGCAATTGGGGCGGGGGGGCCCACAATGAGCAGTTCTTC.

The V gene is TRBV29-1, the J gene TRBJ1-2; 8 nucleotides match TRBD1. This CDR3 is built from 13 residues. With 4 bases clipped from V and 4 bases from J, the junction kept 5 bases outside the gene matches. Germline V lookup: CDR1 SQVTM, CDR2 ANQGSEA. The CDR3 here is CSVVETGGYGYTF. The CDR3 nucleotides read TGCAGCGTTGTCGAAACAGGGGGCTATGGCTACACCTTC.

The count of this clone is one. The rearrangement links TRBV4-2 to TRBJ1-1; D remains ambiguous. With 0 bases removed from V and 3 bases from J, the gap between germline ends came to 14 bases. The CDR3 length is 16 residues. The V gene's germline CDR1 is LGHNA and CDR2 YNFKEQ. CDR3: CASSQEQASMDTEAFF. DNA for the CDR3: TGTGCCAGCAGCCAAGAGCAGGCCTCTATGGACACTGAAGCTTTCTTT.

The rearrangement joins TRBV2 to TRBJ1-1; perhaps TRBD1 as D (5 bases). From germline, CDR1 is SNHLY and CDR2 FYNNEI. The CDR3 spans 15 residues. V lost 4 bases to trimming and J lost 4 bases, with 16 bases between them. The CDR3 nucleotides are TGTGCCAGCAGTGTAGGGATGACAGTGAGCACTGAAGCTTTCTTT. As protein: CASSVGMTVSTEAFF.

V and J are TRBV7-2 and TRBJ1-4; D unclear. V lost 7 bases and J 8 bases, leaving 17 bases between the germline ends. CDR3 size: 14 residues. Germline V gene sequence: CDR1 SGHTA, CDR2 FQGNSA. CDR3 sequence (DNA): TGTGCCAGCACCTTCCCGCGCCCGGGGGAAAAACTGTTTTTT. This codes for CASTFPRPGEKLFF. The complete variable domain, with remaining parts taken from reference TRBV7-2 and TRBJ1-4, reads GAGVSQSPSNKVTEKGKDVELRCDPISGHTALYWYRQSLGQGLEFLIYFQGNSAPDKSGLPSDRFSAERTGGSVSTLTIQRTQQEDSAVYLCASTFPRPGEKLFFGSGTQLSVL.

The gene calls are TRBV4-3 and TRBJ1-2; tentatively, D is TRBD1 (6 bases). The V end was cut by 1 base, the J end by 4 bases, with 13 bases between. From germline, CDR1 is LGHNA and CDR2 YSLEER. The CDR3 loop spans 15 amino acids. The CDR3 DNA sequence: TGCGCCAGCAGCCAAGGGGCGGGGGGCGGCTATGGCTACACCTTC. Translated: CASSQGAGGGYGYTF.

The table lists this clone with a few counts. CDR3 in amino acids: CASSYKPATGYITF. In nucleotides, the CDR3 is TGTGCCAGCAGTTACAAACCAGCGACAGGGTACATCACCTTC. The gene calls are TRBV6-5 and TRBJ1-2; 7 bases are a match to TRBD1. The germline V gene has CDR1 MNHEY and CDR2 SVGAGI. This CDR3 contains 14 residues. The V gene end was trimmed by 2 bases and the J gene end by 13 bases; junction bases not matched to a gene: 13.

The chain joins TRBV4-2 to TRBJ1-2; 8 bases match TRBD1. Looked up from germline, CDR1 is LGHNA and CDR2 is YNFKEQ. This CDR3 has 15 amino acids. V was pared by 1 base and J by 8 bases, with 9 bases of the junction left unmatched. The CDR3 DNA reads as TGTGCCAGCAGCCAAGTACGGCAGGGGGCGGGAGGCTACACCTTC. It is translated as CASSQVRQGAGGYTF.

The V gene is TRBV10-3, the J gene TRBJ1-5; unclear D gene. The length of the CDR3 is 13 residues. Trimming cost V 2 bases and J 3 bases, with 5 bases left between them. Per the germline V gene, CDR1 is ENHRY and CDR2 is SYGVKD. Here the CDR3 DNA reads TGTGCCATCAGTGAGGCGTTCAATCAGCCCCAGCATTTT. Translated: CAISEAFNQPQHF.

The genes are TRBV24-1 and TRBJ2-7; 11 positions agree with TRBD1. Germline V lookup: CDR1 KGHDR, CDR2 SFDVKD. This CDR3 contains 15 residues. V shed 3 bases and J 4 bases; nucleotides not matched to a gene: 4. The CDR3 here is CATSDRRDRGYEQYF. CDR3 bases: TGTGCCACCAGTGATCGCCGGGACAGGGGGTACGAGCAGTACTTC.

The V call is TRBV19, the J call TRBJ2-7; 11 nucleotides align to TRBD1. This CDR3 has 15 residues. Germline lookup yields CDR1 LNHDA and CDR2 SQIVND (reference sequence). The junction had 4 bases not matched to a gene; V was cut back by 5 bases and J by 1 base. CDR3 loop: CASSHRDRGSYEQYF. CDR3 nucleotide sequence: TGTGCCAGTAGTCACCGGGACAGGGGGTCCTACGAGCAGTACTTC. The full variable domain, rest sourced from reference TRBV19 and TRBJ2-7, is DGGITQSPKYLFRKEGQNVTLSCEQNLNHDAMYWYRQDPGQGLRLIYYSQIVNDFQKGDIAEGYSVSREKKESFPLTVTSAQKNPTAFYLCASSHRDRGSYEQYFGPGTRLTVT.

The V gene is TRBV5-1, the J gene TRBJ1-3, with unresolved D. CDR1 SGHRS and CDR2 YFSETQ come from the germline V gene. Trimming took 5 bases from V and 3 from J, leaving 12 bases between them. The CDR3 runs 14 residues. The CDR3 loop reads CASRRSGDGNTIYF. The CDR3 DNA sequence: TGCGCCAGCAGAAGGTCGGGAGATGGAAACACCATATATTTT.

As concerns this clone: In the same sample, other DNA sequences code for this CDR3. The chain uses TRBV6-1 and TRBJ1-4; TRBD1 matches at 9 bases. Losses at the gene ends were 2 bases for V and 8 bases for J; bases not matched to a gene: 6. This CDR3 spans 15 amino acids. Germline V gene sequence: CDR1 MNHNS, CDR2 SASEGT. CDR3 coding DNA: TGTGCCAGCAGTGAACCAGGGACAGGGTACGAAAAACTGTTTTTT. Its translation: CASSEPGTGYEKLFF.

CDR3 DNA: TGTGCCAGCAGCATCGCACAGGGGGTAAACTATGGCTACACCTTC. Amino acids: CASSIAQGVNYGYTF. V is TRBV7-9 and J is TRBJ1-2, with TRBD1 identical over 8 bases. Germline assignment: CDR1 SEHNR and CDR2 FQNEAQ (reference sequence). The CDR3 sequence is 15 residues long. With V trimmed by 5 bases and J by 2 bases, 7 bases remained unmatched.

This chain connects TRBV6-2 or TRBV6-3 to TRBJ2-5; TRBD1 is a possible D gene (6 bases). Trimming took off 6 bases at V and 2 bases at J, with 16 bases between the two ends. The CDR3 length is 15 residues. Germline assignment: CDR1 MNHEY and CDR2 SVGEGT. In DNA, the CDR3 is TGTGCCAGCAGCCCCACGCGGACAGAGCAAGAGACCCAGTACTTC. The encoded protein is CASSPTRTEQETQYF.

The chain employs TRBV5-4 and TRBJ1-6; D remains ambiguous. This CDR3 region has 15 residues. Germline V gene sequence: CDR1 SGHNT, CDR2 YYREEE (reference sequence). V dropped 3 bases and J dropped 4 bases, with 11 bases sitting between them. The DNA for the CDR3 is TGTGCCAGCAGCTGGCGGGGAGCTTATAATTCACCCCTCCACTTT. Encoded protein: CASSWRGAYNSPLHF. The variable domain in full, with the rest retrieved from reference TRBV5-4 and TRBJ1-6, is ETGVTQSPTHLIKTRGQQVTLRCSSQSGHNTVSWYQQALGQGPQFIFQYYREEENGRGNFPPRFSGLQFPNYSSELNVNALELDDSALYLCASSWRGAYNSPLHFGNGTRLTVT.